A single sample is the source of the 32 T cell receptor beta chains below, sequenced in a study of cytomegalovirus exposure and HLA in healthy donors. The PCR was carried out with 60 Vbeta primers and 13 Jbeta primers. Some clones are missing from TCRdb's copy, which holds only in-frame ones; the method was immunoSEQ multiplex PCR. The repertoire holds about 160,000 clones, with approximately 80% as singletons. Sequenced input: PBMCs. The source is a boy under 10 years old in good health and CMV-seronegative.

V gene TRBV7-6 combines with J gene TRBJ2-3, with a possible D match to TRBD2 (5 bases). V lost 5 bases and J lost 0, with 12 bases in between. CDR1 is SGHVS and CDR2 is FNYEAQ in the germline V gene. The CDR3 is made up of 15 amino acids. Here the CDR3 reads CASSLSVASTDTQYF. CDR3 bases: TGTGCCAGCAGCCTTAGCGTTGCTAGCACAGATACGCAGTATTTT.

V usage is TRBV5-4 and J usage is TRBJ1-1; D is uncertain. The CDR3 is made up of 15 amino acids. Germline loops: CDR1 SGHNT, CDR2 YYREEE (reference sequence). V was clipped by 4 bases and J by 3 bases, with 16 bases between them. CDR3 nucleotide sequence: TGTGCCAGCAGCCGGCCCTTTGAGGGAGACACTGAAGCTTTCTTT. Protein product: CASSRPFEGDTEAFF.

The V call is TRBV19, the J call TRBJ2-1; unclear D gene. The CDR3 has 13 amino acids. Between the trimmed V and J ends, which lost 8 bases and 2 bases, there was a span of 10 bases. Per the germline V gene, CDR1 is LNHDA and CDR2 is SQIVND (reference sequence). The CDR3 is CASRALAYNEQFF. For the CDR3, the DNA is TGTGCCAGTCGAGCCTTAGCCTACAATGAGCAGTTCTTC.

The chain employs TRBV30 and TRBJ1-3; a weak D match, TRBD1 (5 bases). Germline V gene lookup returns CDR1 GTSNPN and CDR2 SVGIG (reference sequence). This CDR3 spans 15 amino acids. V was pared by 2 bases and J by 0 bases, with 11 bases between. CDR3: CAWSSDSLSGNTIYF. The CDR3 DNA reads TGTGCCTGGAGTTCCGACAGCCTCTCTGGAAACACCATATATTTT.

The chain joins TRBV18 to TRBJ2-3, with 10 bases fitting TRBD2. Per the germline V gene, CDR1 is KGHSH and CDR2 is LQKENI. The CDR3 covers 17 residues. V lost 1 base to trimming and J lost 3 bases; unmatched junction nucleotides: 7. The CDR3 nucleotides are TGTGCCAGCTCACCACTGGCAGCTAGCGGGGGAACAGATACGCAGTATTTT. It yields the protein CASSPLAASGGTDTQYF. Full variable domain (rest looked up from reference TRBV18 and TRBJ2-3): NAGVMQNPRHLVRRRGQEARLRCSPMKGHSHVYWYRQLPEEGLKFMVYLQKENIIDESGMPKERFSAEFPKEGPSILRIQQVVRGDSAAYFCASSPLAASGGTDTQYFGPGTRLTVL.

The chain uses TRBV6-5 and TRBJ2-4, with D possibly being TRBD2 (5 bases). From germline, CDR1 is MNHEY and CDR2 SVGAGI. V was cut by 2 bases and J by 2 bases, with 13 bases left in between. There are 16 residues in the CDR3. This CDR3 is CASSYDRGLTKNIQYF. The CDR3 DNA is TGTGCCAGCAGTTACGACCGGGGTTTGACCAAAAACATTCAGTACTTC.

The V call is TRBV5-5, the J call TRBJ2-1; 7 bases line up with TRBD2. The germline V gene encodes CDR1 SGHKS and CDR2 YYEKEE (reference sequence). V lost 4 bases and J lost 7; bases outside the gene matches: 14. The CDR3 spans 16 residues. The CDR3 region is CASSVNGGLAANEQFF. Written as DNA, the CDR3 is TGTGCCAGCAGCGTGAACGGGGGTCTAGCGGCGAATGAGCAGTTCTTC. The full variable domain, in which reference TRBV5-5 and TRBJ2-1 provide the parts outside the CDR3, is DAGVTQSPTHLIKTRGQQVTLRCSPISGHKSVSWYQQVLGQGPQFIFQYYEKEERGRGNFPDRFSARQFPNYSSELNVNALLLGDSALYLCASSVNGGLAANEQFFGPGTRLTVL.

CDR3 DNA sequence: TGCGCCAGCAGCTTGGCCTGGGGGGACCGGTATGGCTACACCTTC. Translated: CASSLAWGDRYGYTF. This chain uses TRBV5-1 with TRBJ1-2; D may be TRBD1 (5 bases). CDR3 length: 15 residues. V gave up 0 bases and J gave up 5 bases, with 14 bases separating them. Per germline, CDR1 SGHRS and CDR2 YFSETQ.

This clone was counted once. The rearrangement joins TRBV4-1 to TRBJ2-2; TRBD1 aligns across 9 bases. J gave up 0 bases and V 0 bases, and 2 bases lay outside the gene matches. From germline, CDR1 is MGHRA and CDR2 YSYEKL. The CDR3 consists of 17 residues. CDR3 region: CASSQDRTGANTGELFF. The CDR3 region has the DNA TGCGCCAGCAGCCAAGACCGGACAGGGGCGAACACCGGGGAGCTGTTTTTT.

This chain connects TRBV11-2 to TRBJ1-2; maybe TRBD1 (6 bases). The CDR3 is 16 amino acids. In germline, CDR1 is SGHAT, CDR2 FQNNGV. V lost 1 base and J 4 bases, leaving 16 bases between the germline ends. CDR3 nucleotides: TGTGCCAGCAGCTTAGCCGGCCGGGAGGGGGTCTATGGCTACACCTTC. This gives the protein CASSLAGREGVYGYTF.

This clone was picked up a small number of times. The CDR3: CASSPPPGQGNFDEKLFF. The CDR3 DNA sequence: TGTGCCAGCAGTCCACCCCCGGGACAGGGAAATTTCGATGAAAAACTGTTTTTT. The genes are TRBV7-9 and TRBJ1-4; 9 bases fit TRBD1. CDR3 size: 18 residues. The V segment lost 6 bases and the J segment 6 bases; nucleotides outside the gene matches: 17. Germline-derived CDR1 and CDR2 are SEHNR and FQNEAQ (reference sequence).

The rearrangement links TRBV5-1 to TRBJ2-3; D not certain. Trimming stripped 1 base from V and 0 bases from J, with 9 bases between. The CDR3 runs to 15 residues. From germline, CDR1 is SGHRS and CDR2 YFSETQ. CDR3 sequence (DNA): TGCGCCAGCAGCTTGTCCCTCCAGAGCACAGATACGCAGTATTTT. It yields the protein CASSLSLQSTDTQYF.

The DNA for the CDR3 is TGCGCCAGCAGCTCACCCCTGGGACTAGCGGGAGAGGGCGAGCAGTACTTC. It encodes CASSSPLGLAGEGEQYF. The gene calls are TRBV5-1 and TRBJ2-7; 14 positions agree with TRBD2. This CDR3 has 17 residues. Germline assignment: CDR1 SGHRS and CDR2 YFSETQ. J lost 6 bases, V lost 3 bases, and 11 bases had no gene match.

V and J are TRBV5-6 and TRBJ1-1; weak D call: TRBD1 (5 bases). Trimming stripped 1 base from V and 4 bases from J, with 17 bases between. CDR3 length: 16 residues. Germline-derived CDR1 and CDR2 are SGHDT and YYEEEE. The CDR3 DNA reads TGTGCCAGCAGCTTGAAGGGAGGGACTGCGAGCACTGAAGCTTTCTTT. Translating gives CASSLKGGTASTEAFF.

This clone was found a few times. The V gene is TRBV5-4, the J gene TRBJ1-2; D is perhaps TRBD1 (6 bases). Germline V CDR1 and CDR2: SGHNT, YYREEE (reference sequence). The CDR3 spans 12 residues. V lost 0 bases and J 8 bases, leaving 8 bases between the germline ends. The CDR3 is CASSLEQGGYTF. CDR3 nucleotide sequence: TGTGCCAGCAGCTTGGAACAGGGCGGCTACACCTTC.

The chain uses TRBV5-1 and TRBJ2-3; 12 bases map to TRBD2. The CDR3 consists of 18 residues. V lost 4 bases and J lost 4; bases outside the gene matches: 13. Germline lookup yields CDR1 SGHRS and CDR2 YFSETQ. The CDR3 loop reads CASSPQGASGGAPDTQYF. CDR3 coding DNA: TGCGCCAGCAGCCCGCAAGGGGCTAGCGGGGGGGCCCCAGATACGCAGTATTTT.

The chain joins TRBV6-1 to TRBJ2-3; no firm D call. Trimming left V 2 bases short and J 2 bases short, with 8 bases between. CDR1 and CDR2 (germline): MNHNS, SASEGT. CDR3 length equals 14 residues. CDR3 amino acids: CASSESDSTDTQYF. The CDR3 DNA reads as TGTGCCAGCAGTGAATCCGACTCCACAGATACGCAGTATTTT.

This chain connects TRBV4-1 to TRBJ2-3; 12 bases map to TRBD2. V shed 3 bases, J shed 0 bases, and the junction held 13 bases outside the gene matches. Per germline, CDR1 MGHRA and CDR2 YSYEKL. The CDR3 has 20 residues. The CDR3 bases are TGCGCCAGCAGCCAGTTACCCCTAGCGGGAGGGCCCTCTAGCACAGATACGCAGTATTTT. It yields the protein CASSQLPLAGGPSSTDTQYF.

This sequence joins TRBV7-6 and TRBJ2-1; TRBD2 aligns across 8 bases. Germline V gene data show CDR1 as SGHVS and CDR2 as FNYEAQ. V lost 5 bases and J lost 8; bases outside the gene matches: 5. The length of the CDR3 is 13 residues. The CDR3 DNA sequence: TGTGCCAGCAGCCAAATAGCGGGGTATGAGCAGTTCTTC. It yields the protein CASSQIAGYEQFF.

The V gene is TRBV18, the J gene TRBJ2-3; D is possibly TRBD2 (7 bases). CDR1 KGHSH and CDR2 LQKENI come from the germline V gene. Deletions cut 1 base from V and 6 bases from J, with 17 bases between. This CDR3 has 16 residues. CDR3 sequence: CASSPRGWGGMDTQYF. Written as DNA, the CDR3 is TGTGCCAGCTCACCACGGGGCTGGGGGGGCATGGATACGCAGTATTTT.

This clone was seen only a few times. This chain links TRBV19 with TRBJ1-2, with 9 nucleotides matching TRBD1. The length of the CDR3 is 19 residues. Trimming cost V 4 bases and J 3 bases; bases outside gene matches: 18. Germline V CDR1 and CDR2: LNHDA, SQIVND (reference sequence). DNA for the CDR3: TGTGCCAGTAGTAATGGTATGGGGACAGGGTACCCGCGGGACTATGGCTACACCTTC. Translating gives CASSNGMGTGYPRDYGYTF.

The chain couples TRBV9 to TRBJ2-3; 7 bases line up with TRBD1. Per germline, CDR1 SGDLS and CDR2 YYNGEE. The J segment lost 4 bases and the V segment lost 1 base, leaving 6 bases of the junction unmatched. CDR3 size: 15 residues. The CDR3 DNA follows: TGTGCCAGCAGCGTAAAACAGGGGACCCCAGATACGCAGTATTTT. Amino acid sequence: CASSVKQGTPDTQYF.

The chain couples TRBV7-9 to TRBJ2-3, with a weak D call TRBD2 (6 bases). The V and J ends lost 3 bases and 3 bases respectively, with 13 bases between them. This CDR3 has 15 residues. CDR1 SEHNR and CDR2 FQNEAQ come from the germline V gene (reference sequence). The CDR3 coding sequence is TGTGCCAGCAGCTTGACTAGTTCAAGGACAGATACGCAGTATTTT. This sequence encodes CASSLTSSRTDTQYF.

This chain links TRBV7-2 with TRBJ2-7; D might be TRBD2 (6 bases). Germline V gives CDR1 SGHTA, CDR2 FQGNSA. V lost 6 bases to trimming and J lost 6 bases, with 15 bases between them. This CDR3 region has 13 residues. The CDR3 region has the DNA TGTGCCAGCAGTCCCGGGGGAAGGGGCGAGCAGTACGTC. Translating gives CASSPGGRGEQYV.

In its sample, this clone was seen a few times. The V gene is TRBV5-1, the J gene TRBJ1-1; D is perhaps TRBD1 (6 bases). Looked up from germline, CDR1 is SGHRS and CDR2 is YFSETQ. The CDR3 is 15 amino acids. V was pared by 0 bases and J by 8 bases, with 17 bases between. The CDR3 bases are TGCGCCAGCAGCTTGGTGGGACAAGCCTTCAACGAAGCTTTCTTT. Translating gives CASSLVGQAFNEAFF.

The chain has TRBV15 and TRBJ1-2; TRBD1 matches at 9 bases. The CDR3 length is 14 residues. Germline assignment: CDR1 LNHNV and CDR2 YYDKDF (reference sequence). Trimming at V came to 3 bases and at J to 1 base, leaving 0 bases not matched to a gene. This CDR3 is CATSRDRGNYGYTF. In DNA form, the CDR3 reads TGTGCCACCAGCAGGGACAGGGGTAACTATGGCTACACCTTC.

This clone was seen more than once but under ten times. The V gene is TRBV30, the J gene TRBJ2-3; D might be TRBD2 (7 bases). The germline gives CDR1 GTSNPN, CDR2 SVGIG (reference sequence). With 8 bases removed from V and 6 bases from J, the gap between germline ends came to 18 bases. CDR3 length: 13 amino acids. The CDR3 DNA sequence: TGTGCCGGCTTCGGCGGGGGCGGCGATACGCAGTATTTT. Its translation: CAGFGGGGDTQYF.

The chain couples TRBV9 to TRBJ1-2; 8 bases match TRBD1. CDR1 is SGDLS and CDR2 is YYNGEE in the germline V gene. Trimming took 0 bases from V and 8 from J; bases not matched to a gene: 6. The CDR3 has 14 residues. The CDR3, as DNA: TGTGCCAGCAGCGTAGTCCAGGGGGCCGTCGGCTACACCTTC. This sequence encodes CASSVVQGAVGYTF.

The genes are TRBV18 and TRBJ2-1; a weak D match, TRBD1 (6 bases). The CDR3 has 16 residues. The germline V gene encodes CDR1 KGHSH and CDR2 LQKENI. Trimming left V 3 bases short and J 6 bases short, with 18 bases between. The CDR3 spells CASSPPGTGRFNEQFF. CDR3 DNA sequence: TGTGCCAGCTCACCTCCTGGAACAGGGAGATTCAATGAGCAGTTCTTC.

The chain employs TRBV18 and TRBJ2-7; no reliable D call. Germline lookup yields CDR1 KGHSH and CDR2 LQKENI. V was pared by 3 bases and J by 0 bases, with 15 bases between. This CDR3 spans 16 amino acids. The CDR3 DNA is TGTGCCAGCTCACCCCCGGGTACTTTACTCTCCTACGAGCAGTACGTC. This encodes CASSPPGTLLSYEQYV.

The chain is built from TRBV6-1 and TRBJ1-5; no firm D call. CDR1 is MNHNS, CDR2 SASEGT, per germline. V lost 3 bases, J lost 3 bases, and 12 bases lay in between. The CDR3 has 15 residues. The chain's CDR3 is CASSERAGFNQPQHF. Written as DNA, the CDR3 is TGTGCCAGCAGTGAGAGGGCGGGGTTCAATCAGCCCCAGCATTTT.

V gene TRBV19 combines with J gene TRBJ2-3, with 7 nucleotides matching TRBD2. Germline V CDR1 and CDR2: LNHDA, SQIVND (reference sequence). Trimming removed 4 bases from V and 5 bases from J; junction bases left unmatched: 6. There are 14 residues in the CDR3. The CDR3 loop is CASSNGDYQDTQYF. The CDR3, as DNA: TGTGCCAGTAGTAACGGGGACTATCAAGATACGCAGTATTTT.